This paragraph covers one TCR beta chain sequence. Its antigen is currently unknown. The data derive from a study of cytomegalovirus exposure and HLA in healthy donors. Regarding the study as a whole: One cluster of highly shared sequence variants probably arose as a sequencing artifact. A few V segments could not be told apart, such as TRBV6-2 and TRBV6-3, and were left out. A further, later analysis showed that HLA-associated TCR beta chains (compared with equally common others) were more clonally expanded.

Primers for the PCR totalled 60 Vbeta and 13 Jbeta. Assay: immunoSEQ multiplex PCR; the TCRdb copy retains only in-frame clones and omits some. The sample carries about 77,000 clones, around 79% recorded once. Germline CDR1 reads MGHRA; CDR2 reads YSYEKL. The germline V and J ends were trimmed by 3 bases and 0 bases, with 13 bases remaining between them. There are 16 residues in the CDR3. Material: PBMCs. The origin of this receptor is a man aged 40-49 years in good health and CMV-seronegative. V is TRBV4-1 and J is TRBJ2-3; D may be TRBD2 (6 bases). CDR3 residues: CASSHLLAGSTDTQYF. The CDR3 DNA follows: TGCGCCAGCAGCCATCTGCTGGCGGGAAGCACAGATACGCAGTATTTT.